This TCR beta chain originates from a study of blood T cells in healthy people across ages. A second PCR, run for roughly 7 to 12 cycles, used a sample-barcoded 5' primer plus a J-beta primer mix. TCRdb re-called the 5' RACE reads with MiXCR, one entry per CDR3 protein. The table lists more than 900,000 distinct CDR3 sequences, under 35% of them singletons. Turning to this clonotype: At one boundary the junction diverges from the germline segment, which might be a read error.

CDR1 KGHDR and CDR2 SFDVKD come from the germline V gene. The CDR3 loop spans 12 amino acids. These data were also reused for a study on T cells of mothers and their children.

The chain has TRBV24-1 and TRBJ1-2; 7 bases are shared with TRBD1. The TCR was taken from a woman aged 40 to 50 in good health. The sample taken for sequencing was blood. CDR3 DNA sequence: TGTGCCAGTTGGGACAGCCGCTATGGCCACACCTTC. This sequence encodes CASWDSRYGHTF.